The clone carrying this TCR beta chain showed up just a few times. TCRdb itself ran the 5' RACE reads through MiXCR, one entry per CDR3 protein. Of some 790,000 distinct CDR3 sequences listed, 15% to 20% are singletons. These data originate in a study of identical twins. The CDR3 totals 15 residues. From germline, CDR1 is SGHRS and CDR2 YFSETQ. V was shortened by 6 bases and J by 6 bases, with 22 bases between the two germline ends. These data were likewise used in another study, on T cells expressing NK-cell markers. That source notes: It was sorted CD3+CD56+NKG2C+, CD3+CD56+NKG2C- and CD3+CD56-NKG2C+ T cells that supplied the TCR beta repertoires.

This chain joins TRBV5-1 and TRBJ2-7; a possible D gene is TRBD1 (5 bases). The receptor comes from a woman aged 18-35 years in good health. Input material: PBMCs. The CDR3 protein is CASTTTGGHPSEQYF. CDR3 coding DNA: TGCGCCAGCACCACCACAGGTGGCCACCCAAGCGAGCAGTACTTC.